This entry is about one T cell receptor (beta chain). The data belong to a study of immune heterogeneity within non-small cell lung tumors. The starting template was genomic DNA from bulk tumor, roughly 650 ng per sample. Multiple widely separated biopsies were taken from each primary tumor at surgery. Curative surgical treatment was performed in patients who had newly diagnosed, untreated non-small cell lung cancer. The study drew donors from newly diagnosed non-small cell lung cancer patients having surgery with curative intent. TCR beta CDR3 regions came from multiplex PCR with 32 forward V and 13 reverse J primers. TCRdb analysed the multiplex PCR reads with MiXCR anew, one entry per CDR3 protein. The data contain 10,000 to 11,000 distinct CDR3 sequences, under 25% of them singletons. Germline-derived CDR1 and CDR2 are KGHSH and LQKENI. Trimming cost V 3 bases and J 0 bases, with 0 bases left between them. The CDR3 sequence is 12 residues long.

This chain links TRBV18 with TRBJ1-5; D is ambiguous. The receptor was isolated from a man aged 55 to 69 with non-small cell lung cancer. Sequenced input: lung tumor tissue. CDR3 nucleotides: TGTGCCAGCTCACCTAGCAATCAGCCCCAGCATTTT. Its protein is CASSPSNQPQHF.